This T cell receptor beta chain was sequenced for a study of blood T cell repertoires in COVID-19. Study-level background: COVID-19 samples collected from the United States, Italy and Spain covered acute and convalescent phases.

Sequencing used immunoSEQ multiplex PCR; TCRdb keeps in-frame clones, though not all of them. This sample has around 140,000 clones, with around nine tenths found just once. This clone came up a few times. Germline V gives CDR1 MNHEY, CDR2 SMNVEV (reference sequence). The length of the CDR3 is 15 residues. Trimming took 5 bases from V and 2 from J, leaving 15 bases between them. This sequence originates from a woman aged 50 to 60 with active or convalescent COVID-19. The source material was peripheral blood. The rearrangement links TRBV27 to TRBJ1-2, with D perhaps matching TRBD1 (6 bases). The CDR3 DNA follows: TGTGCCAGCAGTGTAGACAGGATGCAAAACTATGGCTACACCTTC. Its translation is CASSVDRMQNYGYTF.